This TCR beta chain was sequenced in a study of blood T cell repertoires in COVID-19 (dated by TCRdb to between 2020 and 2021). About the study as a whole: Samples covering the acute and convalescent phases of COVID-19 were provided by collaborators in the United States, Italy and Spain. The material from the prospective study consisted of cDNA or gDNA derived from T cells, B-cell-depleted T cells, or PBMCs. The dataset comprised deeply sampled blood TCRbeta repertoires from subjects exposed to, actively infected with, or recovered from COVID-19. The repertoires were released in a freely available public database meant as a resource for research on the immune response to SARS-CoV-2. The samples were drawn from the first 160 participants of the ongoing ImmuneRACE study and from about 1,200 subjects provided by 6 global collaborators. Sample metadata almost always included a de-identified subject ID, COVID-19 status, age in years and sex. HLA class I and class II types, where available, came from metadata supplied by the sample provider rather than from assay-based typing. Study-wide conclusions, independent of this receptor: How much clinical and demographic metadata was included differed by source and by participant, and the metadata was provided uncurated.

Whole blood was collected in K2EDTA tubes by collaborating institutions according to the institutions' own protocols. For TCRbeta analysis, collaborators shipped samples in one of three forms: frozen whole blood, isolated PBMCs, or DNA extracted from either of those sample types. With respect to this clone: The antigen it recognizes is unknown. One junction end does not reproduce the germline sequence, and a read error may be involved.

Measured from the cysteine to the phenylalanine, the CDR3 is 12 residues long. Kept here is only the CDR3 DNA, which spans 36 bases and is read in frame from base 1. Reading the germline V gene gives CDR1 SGHAT and CDR2 FQNNGV. TCRbeta CDR3 regions were amplified from genomic DNA by means of the immunoSEQ Assay, a bias-controlled multiplex PCR. Per the authors' processing: Nucleated cell counts per sample were estimated from amplification of reference gene primers within the assay. To quantify the absolute abundance of each unique TCRbeta CDR3 rearrangement, sequence reads were collapsed and filtered. For each sample, productive Simpson clonality was calculated as the square root of Simpson's diversity index across productive rearrangements. TCRdb mirrors the immuneACCESS table, restricted to in-frame sequences. Some clones are absent from its copies; in checked studies, under half trace to an unresolved V gene, and the reason for the others is unknown. From that table come the V and J calls and clone size; the DNA was used to work out D and trimming. The sample records approximately 39,000 clones, approximately 94% of which are singletons. Jointly, the top ten make up approximately 3.7% of the sample.

This clonotype was sampled from a human donor with active COVID-19. The donor label of this sample is uncertain. The V gene is TRBV11-2 and the J gene is TRBJ1-2; there is no confident call for the D gene. Input material: peripheral blood. The CDR3 region has the sequence CASSLDLHAPHF. The DNA sequence reads TGTGCCAGCAGCTTAGATTTGCACGCGCCCCACTTC.